This entry features one T cell receptor beta chain sequence. The data were obtained in a study of blood T cell repertoires in COVID-19. Study background: Specimens from acute and convalescent COVID-19 originated in the United States, Italy and Spain. Sources were T cells, B-cell-depleted T cells, or PBMCs; the material itself was cDNA or gDNA.

Original data processing: Scientists estimated how many nucleated cells there were by amplifying reference gene primers. Assay: immunoSEQ multiplex PCR; the TCRdb copy retains only in-frame clones and omits some. D and trimming were read from the DNA, whereas the V and J calls and clone size are those reported in that table. In the table there are 130,000 to 150,000 clones, approximately 87% of which are singletons. The CDR3 covers 14 residues. Trimming cost V 3 bases and J 7 bases, with 10 bases left between them. Germline CDR1 and CDR2: SNHLY and FYNNEI. The source material was peripheral blood. The clonotype was recovered from a woman in her 50s with active or convalescent COVID-19. This chain uses TRBV2 with TRBJ1-6; D might be TRBD1 (6 bases). CDR3 in amino acids: CASSDWTANSPLHF. In nucleotides, the CDR3 is TGTGCCAGCAGTGATTGGACAGCCAATTCACCCCTCCACTTT.